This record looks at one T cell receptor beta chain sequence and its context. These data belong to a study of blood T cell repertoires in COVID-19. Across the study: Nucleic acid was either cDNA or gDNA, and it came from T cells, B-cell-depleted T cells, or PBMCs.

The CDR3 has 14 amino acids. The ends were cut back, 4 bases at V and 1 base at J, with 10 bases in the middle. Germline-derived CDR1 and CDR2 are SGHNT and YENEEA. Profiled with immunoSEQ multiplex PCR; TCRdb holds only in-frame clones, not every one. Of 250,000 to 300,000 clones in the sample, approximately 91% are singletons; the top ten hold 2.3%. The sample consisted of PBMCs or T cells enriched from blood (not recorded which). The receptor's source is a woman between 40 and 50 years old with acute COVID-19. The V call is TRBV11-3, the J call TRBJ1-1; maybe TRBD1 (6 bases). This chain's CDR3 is CASSSGQWNTEAFF. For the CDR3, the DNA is TGTGCCAGCAGCTCTGGACAGTGGAACACTGAAGCTTTCTTT.